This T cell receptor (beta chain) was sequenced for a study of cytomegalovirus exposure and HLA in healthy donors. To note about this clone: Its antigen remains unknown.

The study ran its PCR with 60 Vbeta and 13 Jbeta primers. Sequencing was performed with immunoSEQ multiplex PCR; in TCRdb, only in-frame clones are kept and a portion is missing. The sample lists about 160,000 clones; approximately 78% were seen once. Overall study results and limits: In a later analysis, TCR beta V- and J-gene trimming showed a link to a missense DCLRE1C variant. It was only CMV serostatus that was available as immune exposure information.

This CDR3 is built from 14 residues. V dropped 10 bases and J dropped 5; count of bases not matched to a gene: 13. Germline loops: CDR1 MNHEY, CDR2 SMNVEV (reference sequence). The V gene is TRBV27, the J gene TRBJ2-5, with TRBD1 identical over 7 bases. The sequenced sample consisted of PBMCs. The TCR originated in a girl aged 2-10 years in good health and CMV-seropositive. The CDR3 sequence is CANLSAGGNETQYF. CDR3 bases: TGTGCCAACCTTAGTGCAGGGGGAAACGAGACCCAGTACTTC.